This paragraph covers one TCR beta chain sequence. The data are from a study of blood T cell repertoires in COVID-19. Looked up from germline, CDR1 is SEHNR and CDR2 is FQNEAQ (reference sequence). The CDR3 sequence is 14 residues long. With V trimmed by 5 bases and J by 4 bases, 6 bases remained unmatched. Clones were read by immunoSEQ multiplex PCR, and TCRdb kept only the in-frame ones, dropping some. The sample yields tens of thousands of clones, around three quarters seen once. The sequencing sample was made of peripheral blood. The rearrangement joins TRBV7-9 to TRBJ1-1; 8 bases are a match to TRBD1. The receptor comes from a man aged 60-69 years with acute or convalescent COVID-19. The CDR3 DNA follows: TGTGCCAGCAGCCCCGACAGGGGTGGCACTGAAGCTTTCTTT. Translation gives CASSPDRGGTEAFF.